The 29 T cell receptor beta chains in this list originate from one sample, sequenced in a study of blood T cell repertoires in COVID-19. Measured with immunoSEQ multiplex PCR; TCRdb has only the in-frame clones, and not every one. This table holds roughly 300,000 clones, 90% found once. The sequenced sample consisted of PBMCs or T cells enriched from blood (not recorded which). All receptors come from a woman in her 30s who had recovered from COVID-19.

This clone occurred a few times. J is TRBJ1-1 and V is TRBV19, with TRBD1 as a possible D gene (5 bases). The germline V gene has CDR1 LNHDA and CDR2 SQIVND (reference sequence). The ends were cut back, 5 bases at V and 0 bases at J, with 13 bases in the middle. The CDR3 length is 15 residues. CDR3 residues: CASSSRVAMNTEAFF. Here the CDR3 DNA reads TGTGCCAGTAGTTCCAGGGTGGCAATGAACACTGAAGCTTTCTTT.

The chain employs TRBV28 and TRBJ2-7, with TRBD1 matching 7 bases. The junction had 10 bases not matched to a gene; V was cut back by 6 bases and J by 2 bases. Germline V gene sequence: CDR1 MDHEN, CDR2 SYDVKM. The CDR3 consists of 15 residues. The CDR3 here is CASSPSDRRTYEQYF. The CDR3 DNA follows: TGTGCCAGCAGCCCCTCGGACAGGAGAACCTACGAGCAGTACTTC. The variable domain in full, completed from reference TRBV28 and TRBJ2-7, reads DVKVTQSSRYLVKRTGEKVFLECVQDMDHENMFWYRQDPGLGLRLIYFSYDVKMKEKGDIPEGYSVSREKKERFSLILESASTNQTSMYLCASSPSDRRTYEQYFGPGTRLTVT.

The gene calls are TRBV19 and TRBJ2-5; D is possibly TRBD1 (6 bases). The germline gives CDR1 LNHDA, CDR2 SQIVND (reference sequence). V lost 1 base to trimming and J lost 2 bases, with 11 bases between them. This CDR3 spans 15 amino acids. CDR3: CASSIVSTGQETQYF. DNA of the CDR3: TGTGCCAGTAGTATAGTGTCGACAGGACAAGAGACCCAGTACTTC.

The chain employs TRBV18 and TRBJ2-5; D may be TRBD1 (6 bases). The CDR3 extends over 14 amino acids. V gave up 4 bases and J gave up 5 bases, with 14 bases separating them. Germline CDR1 reads KGHSH; CDR2 reads LQKENI. In nucleotides, the CDR3 is TGTGCCAGCTCACTCATGACAGGTTTCGAGACCCAGTACTTC. Translation: CASSLMTGFETQYF.

This rearrangement joins TRBV7-9 to TRBJ1-2; TRBD1 is a possible D gene (5 bases). The length of the CDR3 is 12 residues. With 5 bases removed from V and 4 bases from J, the gap between germline ends came to 8 bases. CDR1 and CDR2 from the germline V gene are SEHNR and FQNEAQ (reference sequence). CDR3 protein: CASSPDIYGYTF. Here the CDR3 DNA reads TGTGCCAGCAGCCCGGACATCTATGGCTACACCTTC.

The chain carries TRBV7-3 and TRBJ2-3, with D perhaps matching TRBD2 (6 bases). Between the trimmed V and J ends, which lost 5 bases and 6 bases, there was a span of 18 bases. Germline CDR1 is SGHTA and CDR2 is FQGTGA. This CDR3 comprises 15 residues. The CDR3 DNA reads TGTGCCAGCAGCGTTACTAGCCCCCCGGCGGATACGCAGTATTTT. Translating gives CASSVTSPPADTQYF.

The chain has TRBV5-1 and TRBJ2-2, with TRBD2 matching 8 bases. The germline V gene has CDR1 SGHRS and CDR2 YFSETQ. The CDR3 covers 14 residues. J lost 6 bases, V lost 5 bases, and 6 bases had no gene match. CDR3 DNA: TGCGCCAGCAGAGGGACTAGTCTCCCCGGGGAGCTGTTTTTT. Encoded protein: CASRGTSLPGELFF.

Regarding this clone: This specimen includes other DNA sequences encoding the same CDR3. V is TRBV3-1 (or the pseudogene TRBV3-2) and J is TRBJ1-5; 11 positions agree with TRBD1. This CDR3 comprises 16 residues. J gave up 2 bases and V 3 bases, and 3 bases lay outside the gene matches. Germline assignment: CDR1 LGHDT and CDR2 YNNKEL (reference sequence). The CDR3, as DNA: TGTGCCAGCAGCCAGGACAGGGGGCAAGGCAATCAGCCCCAGCATTTT. Translation gives CASSQDRGQGNQPQHF.

This clone turned up a few times. The V call is TRBV11-2, the J call TRBJ2-7; TRBD1 might be the D (5 bases). There are 15 residues in the CDR3. From germline, CDR1 is SGHAT and CDR2 FQNNGV. Trimming pared 6 bases from V and 2 bases from J, leaving 17 bases between. DNA of the CDR3: TGTGCCAGCAGACCCCTCCAGGGATCCCCCTACGAGCAGTACTTC. Residues: CASRPLQGSPYEQYF. Together with reference TRBV11-2 and TRBJ2-7, the CDR3 gives the full variable domain: EAGVAQSPRYKIIEKRQSVAFWCNPISGHATLYWYQQILGQGPKLLIQFQNNGVVDDSQLPKDRFSAERLKGVDSTLKIQPAKLEDSAVYLCASRPLQGSPYEQYFGPGTRLTVT.

V usage is TRBV29-1 and J usage is TRBJ1-1; TRBD1 matches at 8 bases. With V trimmed by 6 bases and J by 0 bases, 3 bases remained unmatched. Germline lookup yields CDR1 SQVTM and CDR2 ANQGSEA. The CDR3 length is 13 residues. The CDR3 spells CSVNRGMNTEAFF. The CDR3 region has the DNA TGCAGCGTCAACAGGGGGATGAACACTGAAGCTTTCTTT.

The chain combines TRBV24-1 with TRBJ2-2, with D perhaps matching TRBD1 (5 bases). This CDR3 has 18 amino acids. Germline CDR1 KGHDR, CDR2 SFDVKD. V lost 4 bases and J 1 base, leaving 18 bases between the germline ends. The CDR3 DNA sequence: TGTGCCACCAGTGAGGGGCTCAGAGGTGCCCGGAACACCGGGGAGCTGTTTTTT. Its translation is CATSEGLRGARNTGELFF.

This clone was recorded once. V gene TRBV6-1 combines with J gene TRBJ1-5, with 7 bases fitting TRBD1. This CDR3 is built from 18 residues. The germline gives CDR1 MNHNS, CDR2 SASEGT. The J segment lost 0 bases and the V segment lost 2 bases, leaving 10 bases of the junction unmatched. CDR3 sequence (DNA): TGTGCCAGCAGTGAAAGGGACAGAATATCCTATAGCAATCAGCCCCAGCATTTT. This sequence encodes CASSERDRISYSNQPQHF.

The gene calls are TRBV28 and TRBJ1-3; no firm D call. From germline, CDR1 is MDHEN and CDR2 SYDVKM. Trimming stripped 5 bases from V and 0 bases from J, with 14 bases between. This CDR3 contains 16 residues. The CDR3 protein is CASSPIQVRSGNTIYF. The DNA of the CDR3 is TGTGCCAGCAGTCCTATTCAGGTTCGCTCTGGAAACACCATATATTTT.

The chain carries TRBV7-9 and TRBJ2-5; D may be TRBD2 (6 bases). The germline CDR1 and CDR2 sequences are SEHNR and FQNEAQ (reference sequence). The CDR3 is 13 residues long. Trimming stripped 5 bases from V and 5 bases from J, with 12 bases between. The DNA for the CDR3 is TGTGCCAGCAGCCCGCGGGGACTTGAGACCCAGTACTTC. It yields the protein CASSPRGLETQYF.

This clone appeared once. The chain combines TRBV4-3 with TRBJ2-7; TRBD2 aligns across 14 bases. After removal of 1 base from V and 2 bases from J, the junction contained 10 bases not matched to a gene. From germline, CDR1 is LGHNA and CDR2 YSLEER. This CDR3 is 19 amino acids long. DNA of the CDR3: TGCGCCAGCAGCCAAGCCTGGACTAGCGGGAGGCAACGAACCTACGAGCAGTACTTC. Its protein product is CASSQAWTSGRQRTYEQYF.

This chain links TRBV3-1 (or the pseudogene TRBV3-2) with TRBJ2-2, with 14 bases lining up with TRBD2. This CDR3 is 16 amino acids long. V was pared by 4 bases and J by 7 bases, with 5 bases of the junction left unmatched. The germline V gene has CDR1 LGHDT and CDR2 YNNKEL (reference sequence). Here the CDR3 DNA reads TGTGCCAGCAGCCGACTAGCGGGAGGGTACCGCGGGGAGCTGTTTTTT. Translation: CASSRLAGGYRGELFF.

The CDR3, as DNA: TGTGCCAGCAGTTTAGCCTTGCGCCAAGAGACCCAGTACTTC. Its translation is CASSLALRQETQYF. The chain uses TRBV27 and TRBJ2-5; unclear D gene. Germline V CDR1 and CDR2: MNHEY, SMNVEV (reference sequence). CDR3 length: 14 amino acids. Trimming pared 2 bases from V and 1 base from J, leaving 8 bases between.

This chain uses TRBV30 with TRBJ1-5; 9 bases agree with TRBD1. The CDR3 is 16 residues long. The germline V gene has CDR1 GTSNPN and CDR2 SVGIG (reference sequence). After removal of 5 bases from V and 0 bases from J, the junction contained 8 bases not matched to a gene. The CDR3 coding sequence is TGTGCCTGGGGGACAGGGCTCGTTCCTAGCAATCAGCCCCAGCATTTT. The encoded protein is CAWGTGLVPSNQPQHF.

This sequence joins TRBV5-1 and TRBJ1-6, with D uncertain. The CDR3 is made up of 12 amino acids. Germline loops: CDR1 SGHRS, CDR2 YFSETQ. Trimming took 4 bases from V and 5 from J, leaving 4 bases between them. CDR3 coding DNA: TGCGCCAGCAGCCAAAATAATTCACCCCTCCACTTT. This encodes CASSQNNSPLHF.

The gene calls are TRBV6-5 and TRBJ2-1; D perhaps matches TRBD1 (6 bases). Trimming took 7 bases from V and 8 from J, leaving 12 bases between them. Germline CDR1 is MNHEY and CDR2 is SVGAGI. The CDR3 spans 12 residues. The CDR3 nucleotides read TGTGCCAGCATCACGAAGGGGGATGAGCAGTTCTTC. Encoded protein: CASITKGDEQFF.

CDR3 region: CAISERGQGFSGANVLTF. In DNA, the CDR3 is TGTGCCATCAGTGAGAGGGGACAGGGGTTCTCTGGGGCCAACGTCCTGACTTTC. The gene calls are TRBV10-3 and TRBJ2-6, with 10 nucleotides matching TRBD1. Germline CDR1 is ENHRY and CDR2 is SYGVKD. The length of the CDR3 is 18 residues. V was clipped by 2 bases and J by 0 bases; unmatched bases: 4.

CDR3 sequence (DNA): TGCGCCAGCAGCCCACAGGGCGGCAATCAGCCCCAGCATTTT. Residues: CASSPQGGNQPQHF. The chain joins TRBV4-1 to TRBJ1-5, with D possibly being TRBD1 (6 bases). The length of the CDR3 is 14 residues. V was clipped by 4 bases and J by 2 bases, with 9 bases between them. Germline CDR1 is MGHRA and CDR2 is YSYEKL.

J is TRBJ1-1 and V is TRBV7-3; D unclear. The CDR3 length is 13 residues. V dropped 1 base and J dropped 6 bases, with 9 bases sitting between them. CDR1 and CDR2 (germline): SGHTA, FQGTGA. The chain's CDR3 is CASSLSASAEAFF. The CDR3 nucleotides are TGTGCCAGCAGCTTAAGTGCTAGCGCTGAAGCTTTCTTT.

The gene calls are TRBV28 and TRBJ2-7; possible D gene TRBD1, 6 bases. Trimming pared 7 bases from V and 2 bases from J, leaving 9 bases between. Germline assignment: CDR1 MDHEN and CDR2 SYDVKM. This CDR3 has 12 residues. The CDR3: CASKQGPYEQYF. In DNA, the CDR3 is TGTGCCAGCAAACAGGGACCCTACGAGCAGTACTTC.

The chain couples TRBV30 to TRBJ1-4; the D gene is possibly TRBD1 (6 bases). The CDR3 is made up of 14 amino acids. The germline gives CDR1 GTSNPN, CDR2 SVGIG (reference sequence). Deletions cut 3 bases from V and 3 bases from J, with 11 bases between. This CDR3 is CAWSRGLANEKLFF. The CDR3 DNA follows: TGTGCCTGGAGCAGGGGTTTAGCTAATGAAAAACTGTTTTTT.

V gene TRBV7-8 combines with J gene TRBJ2-7; D might be TRBD2 (5 bases). CDR3 length: 15 residues. Trimming removed 5 bases at V and 2 bases at J, with 16 bases between. Germline V CDR1 and CDR2: SGHVS, FQNEAQ. CDR3 sequence (DNA): TGTGCCAGCAGCCGAGTGATGGGAGCCCCCTACGAGCAGTACTTC. It yields the protein CASSRVMGAPYEQYF.

V is TRBV6-1 and J is TRBJ2-2; tentative D call: TRBD2 (6 bases). Per the germline V gene, CDR1 is MNHNS and CDR2 is SASEGT. The V gene lost 2 bases and the J gene lost 5 bases, with 24 bases spanning the gap. The CDR3 is 19 amino acids. Here the CDR3 DNA reads TGTGCCAGCAGTGAATATTCTTTGTTCTCCCCCGGGGGAACCGGGGAGCTGTTTTTT. Its translation is CASSEYSLFSPGGTGELFF.

This clone appeared a single time. This chain links TRBV15 with TRBJ1-1, with D possibly matching TRBD1 (6 bases). Trimming cost V 1 base and J 7 bases, with 16 bases left between them. Germline loops: CDR1 LNHNV, CDR2 YYDKDF (reference sequence). CDR3 length: 15 amino acids. CDR3 nucleotide sequence: TGTGCCACCAGCAGAGGGACAGTGGGGAGAAGTGAAGCTTTCTTT. Protein product: CATSRGTVGRSEAFF.

The chain has TRBV5-6 and TRBJ1-6; 9 bases agree with TRBD1. Looked up from germline, CDR1 is SGHDT and CDR2 is YYEEEE. CDR3 length equals 16 residues. J gave up 9 bases and V 3 bases, and 10 bases lay outside the gene matches. The CDR3, as DNA: TGTGCCAGCAGCTCTGGGTTGGACAGGGGAGTTTCACCCCTCCACTTT. Translated: CASSSGLDRGVSPLHF.